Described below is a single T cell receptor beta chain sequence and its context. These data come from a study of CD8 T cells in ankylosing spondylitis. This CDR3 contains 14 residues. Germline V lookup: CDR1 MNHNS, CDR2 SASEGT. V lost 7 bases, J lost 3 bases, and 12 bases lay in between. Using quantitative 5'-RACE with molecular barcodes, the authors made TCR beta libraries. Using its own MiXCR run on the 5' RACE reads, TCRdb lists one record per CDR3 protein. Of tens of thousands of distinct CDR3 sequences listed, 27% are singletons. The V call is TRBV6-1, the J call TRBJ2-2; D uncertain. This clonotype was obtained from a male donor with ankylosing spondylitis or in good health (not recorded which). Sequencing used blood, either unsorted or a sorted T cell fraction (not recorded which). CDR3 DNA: TGTGCCAGCAACTCCGCCTCCGACACCGGGGAGCTGTTTTTT. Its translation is CASNSASDTGELFF.